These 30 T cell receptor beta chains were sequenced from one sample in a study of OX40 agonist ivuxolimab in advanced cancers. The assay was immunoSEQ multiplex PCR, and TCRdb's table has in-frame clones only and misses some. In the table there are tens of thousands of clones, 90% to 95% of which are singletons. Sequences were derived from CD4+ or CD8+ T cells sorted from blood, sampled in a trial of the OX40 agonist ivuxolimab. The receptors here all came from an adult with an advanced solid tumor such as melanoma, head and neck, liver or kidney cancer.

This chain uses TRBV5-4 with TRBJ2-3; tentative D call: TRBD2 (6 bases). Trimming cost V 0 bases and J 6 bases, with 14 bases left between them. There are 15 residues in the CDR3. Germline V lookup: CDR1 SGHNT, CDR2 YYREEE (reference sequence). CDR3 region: CASSLDQRAGDTQYF. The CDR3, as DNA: TGTGCCAGCAGCTTGGATCAGCGGGCTGGGGATACGCAGTATTTT.

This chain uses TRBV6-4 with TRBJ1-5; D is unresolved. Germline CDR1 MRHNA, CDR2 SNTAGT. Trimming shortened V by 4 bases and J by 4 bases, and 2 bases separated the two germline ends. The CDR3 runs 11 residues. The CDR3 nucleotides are TGTGCCAGCAGTGTAAATCAGCCCCAGCATTTT. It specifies CASSVNQPQHF.

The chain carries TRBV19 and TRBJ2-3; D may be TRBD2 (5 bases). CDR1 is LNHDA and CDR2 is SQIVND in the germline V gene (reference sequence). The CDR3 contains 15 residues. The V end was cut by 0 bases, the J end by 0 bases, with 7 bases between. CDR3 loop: CASSIDPGSTDTQYF. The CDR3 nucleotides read TGTGCCAGTAGTATAGATCCGGGGAGCACAGATACGCAGTATTTT. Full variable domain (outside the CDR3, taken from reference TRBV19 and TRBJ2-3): DGGITQSPKYLFRKEGQNVTLSCEQNLNHDAMYWYRQDPGQGLRLIYYSQIVNDFQKGDIAEGYSVSREKKESFPLTVTSAQKNPTAFYLCASSIDPGSTDTQYFGPGTRLTVL.

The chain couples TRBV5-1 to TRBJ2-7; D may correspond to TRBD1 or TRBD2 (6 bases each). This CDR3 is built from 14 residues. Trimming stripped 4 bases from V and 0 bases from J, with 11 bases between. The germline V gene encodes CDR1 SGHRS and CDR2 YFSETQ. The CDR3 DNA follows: TGCGCCAGCAGCGGAGGGACACTCTCCTACGAGCAGTACTTC. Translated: CASSGGTLSYEQYF.

The CDR3 DNA sequence: TGTGCCAGCAGCTTAGTTCCAGGGGGGGGTGAAGCTTTCTTT. Residues: CASSLVPGGGEAFF. This chain uses TRBV7-2 with TRBJ1-1; 7 nucleotides align to TRBD1. V dropped 1 base and J dropped 7; count of bases not matched to a gene: 6. This CDR3 region has 14 residues. The germline gives CDR1 SGHTA, CDR2 FQGNSA.

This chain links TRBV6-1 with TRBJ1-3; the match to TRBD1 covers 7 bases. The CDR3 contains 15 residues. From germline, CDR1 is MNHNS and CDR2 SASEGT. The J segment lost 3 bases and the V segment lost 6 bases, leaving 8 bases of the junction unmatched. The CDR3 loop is CASRITGDGGNTIYF. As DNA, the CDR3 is TGTGCCAGCAGAATAACAGGGGATGGTGGAAACACCATATATTTT.

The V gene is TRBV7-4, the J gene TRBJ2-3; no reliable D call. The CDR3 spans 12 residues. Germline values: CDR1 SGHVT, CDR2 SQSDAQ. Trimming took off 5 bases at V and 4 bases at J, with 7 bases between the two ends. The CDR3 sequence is CASSPRSDTQYF. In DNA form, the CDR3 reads TGTGCCAGCAGCCCACGTTCAGATACGCAGTATTTT.

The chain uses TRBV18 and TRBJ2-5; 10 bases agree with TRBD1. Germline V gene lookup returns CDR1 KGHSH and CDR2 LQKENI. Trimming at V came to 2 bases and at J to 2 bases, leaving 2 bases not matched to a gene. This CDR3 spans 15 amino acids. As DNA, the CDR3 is TGTGCCAGCTCACCAGGACAGGGGGGACAAGAGACCCAGTACTTC. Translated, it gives CASSPGQGGQETQYF.

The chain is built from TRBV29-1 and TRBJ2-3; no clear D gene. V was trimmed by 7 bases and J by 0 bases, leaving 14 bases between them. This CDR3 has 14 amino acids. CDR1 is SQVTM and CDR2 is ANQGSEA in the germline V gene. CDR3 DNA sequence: TGCAGCGCCAGGCCGCCGGGCAGCACAGATACGCAGTATTTT. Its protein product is CSARPPGSTDTQYF.

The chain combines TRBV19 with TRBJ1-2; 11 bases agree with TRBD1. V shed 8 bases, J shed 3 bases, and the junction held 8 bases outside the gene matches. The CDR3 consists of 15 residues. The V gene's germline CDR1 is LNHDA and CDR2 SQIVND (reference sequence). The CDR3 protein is CASETPGQGDYGYTF. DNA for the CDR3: TGTGCCAGTGAAACGCCGGGACAGGGGGACTATGGCTACACCTTC.

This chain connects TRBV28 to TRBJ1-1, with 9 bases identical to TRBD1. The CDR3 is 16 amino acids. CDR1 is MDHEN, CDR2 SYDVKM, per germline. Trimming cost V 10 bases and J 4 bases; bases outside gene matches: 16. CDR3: CATVEGSTGGFTEAFF. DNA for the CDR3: TGTGCCACGGTAGAAGGCTCGACAGGGGGGTTCACTGAAGCTTTCTTT. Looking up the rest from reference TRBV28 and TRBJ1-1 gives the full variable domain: DVKVTQSSRYLVKRTGEKVFLECVQDMDHENMFWYRQDPGLGLRLIYFSYDVKMKEKGDIPEGYSVSREKKERFSLILESASTNQTSMYLCATVEGSTGGFTEAFFGQGTRLTVV.

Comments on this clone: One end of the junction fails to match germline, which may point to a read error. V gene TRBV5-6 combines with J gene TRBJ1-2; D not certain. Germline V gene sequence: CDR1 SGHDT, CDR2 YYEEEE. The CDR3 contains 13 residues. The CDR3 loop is CASSLADLNGYTF. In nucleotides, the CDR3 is TGTGCCAGCAGCTTGGCCGACCTGAATGGTTACACCTTC.

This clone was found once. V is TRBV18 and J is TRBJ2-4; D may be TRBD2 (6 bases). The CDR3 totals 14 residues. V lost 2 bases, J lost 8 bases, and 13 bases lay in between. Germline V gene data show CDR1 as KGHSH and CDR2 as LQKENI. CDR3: CASSPSGVGDIQYF. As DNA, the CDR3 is TGTGCCAGCTCACCATCGGGGGTTGGGGACATTCAGTACTTC.

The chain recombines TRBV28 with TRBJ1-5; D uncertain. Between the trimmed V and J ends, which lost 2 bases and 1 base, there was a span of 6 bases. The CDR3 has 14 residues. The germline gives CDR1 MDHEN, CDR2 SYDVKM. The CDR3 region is CASSLAGSNQPQHF. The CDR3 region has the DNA TGTGCCAGCAGTTTAGCGGGGAGCAATCAGCCCCAGCATTTT.

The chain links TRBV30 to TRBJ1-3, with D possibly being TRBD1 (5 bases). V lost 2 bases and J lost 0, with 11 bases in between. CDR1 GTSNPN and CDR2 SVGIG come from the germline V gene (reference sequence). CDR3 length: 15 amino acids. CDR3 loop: CAWSYGGGSGNTIYF. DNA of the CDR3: TGTGCCTGGAGTTACGGGGGGGGCTCTGGAAACACCATATATTTT.

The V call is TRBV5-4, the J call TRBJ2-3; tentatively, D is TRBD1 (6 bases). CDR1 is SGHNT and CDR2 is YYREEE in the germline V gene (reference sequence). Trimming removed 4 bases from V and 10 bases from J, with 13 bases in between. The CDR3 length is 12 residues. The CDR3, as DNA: TGTGCCAGCAGCCGGGACATGAGTTCGCAGTATTTT. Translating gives CASSRDMSSQYF.

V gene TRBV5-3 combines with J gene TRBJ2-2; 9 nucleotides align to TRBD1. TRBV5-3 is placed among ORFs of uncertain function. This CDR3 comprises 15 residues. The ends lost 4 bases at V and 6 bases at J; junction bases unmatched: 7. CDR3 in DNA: TGTGCCAGAAGCCCTAGACAGGGGGAGCCCGGGGAGCTGTTTTTT. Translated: CARSPRQGEPGELFF.

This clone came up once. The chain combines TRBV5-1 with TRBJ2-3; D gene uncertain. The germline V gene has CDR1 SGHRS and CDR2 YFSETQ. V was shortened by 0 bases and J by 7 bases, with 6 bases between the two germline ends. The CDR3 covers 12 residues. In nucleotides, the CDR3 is TGCGCCAGCAGCTTGGGACGCAATACGCAGTATTTT. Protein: CASSLGRNTQYF. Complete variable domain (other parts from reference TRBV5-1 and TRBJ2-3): KAGVTQTPRYLIKTRGQQVTLSCSPISGHRSVSWYQQTPGQGLQFLFEYFSETQRNKGNFPGRFSGRQFSNSRSEMNVSTLELGDSALYLCASSLGRNTQYFGPGTRLTVL.

The CDR3: CASSFGQPGNTEAFF. The CDR3 region has the DNA TGCGCCAGCAGCTTCGGGCAACCAGGGAACACTGAAGCTTTCTTT. The chain couples TRBV5-1 to TRBJ1-1; no reliable D call. V lost 2 bases and J lost 1, with 12 bases in between. There are 15 residues in the CDR3. Germline V gene sequence: CDR1 SGHRS, CDR2 YFSETQ.

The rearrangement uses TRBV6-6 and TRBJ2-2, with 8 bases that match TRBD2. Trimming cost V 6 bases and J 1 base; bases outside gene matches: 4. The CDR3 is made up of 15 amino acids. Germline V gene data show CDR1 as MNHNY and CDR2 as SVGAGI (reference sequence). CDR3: CASSSSGRNTGELFF. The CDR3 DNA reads TGTGCCAGCAGCTCGAGCGGGAGGAACACCGGGGAGCTGTTTTTT.

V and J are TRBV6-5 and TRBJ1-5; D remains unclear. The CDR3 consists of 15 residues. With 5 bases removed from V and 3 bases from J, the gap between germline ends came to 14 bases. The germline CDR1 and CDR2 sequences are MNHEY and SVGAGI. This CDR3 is CASSLVDGPNQPQHF. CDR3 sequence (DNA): TGTGCCAGCAGTCTTGTTGACGGCCCCAATCAGCCCCAGCATTTT.

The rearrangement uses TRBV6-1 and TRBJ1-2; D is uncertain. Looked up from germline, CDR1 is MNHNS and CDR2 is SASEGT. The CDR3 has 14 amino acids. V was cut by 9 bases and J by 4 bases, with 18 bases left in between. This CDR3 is CASTPTLAVYGYTF. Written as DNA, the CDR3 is TGTGCCAGTACACCGACCCTGGCGGTCTATGGCTACACCTTC.

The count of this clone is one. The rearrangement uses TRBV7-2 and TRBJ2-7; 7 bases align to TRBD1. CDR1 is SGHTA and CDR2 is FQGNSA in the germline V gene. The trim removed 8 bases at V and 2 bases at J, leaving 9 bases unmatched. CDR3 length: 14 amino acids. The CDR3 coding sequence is TGTGCCAGCTCACCCGGGACAGTGACCTACGAGCAGTACTTC. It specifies CASSPGTVTYEQYF. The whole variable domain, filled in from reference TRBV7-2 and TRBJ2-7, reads GAGVSQSPSNKVTEKGKDVELRCDPISGHTALYWYRQSLGQGLEFLIYFQGNSAPDKSGLPSDRFSAERTGGSVSTLTIQRTQQEDSAVYLCASSPGTVTYEQYFGPGTRLTVT.

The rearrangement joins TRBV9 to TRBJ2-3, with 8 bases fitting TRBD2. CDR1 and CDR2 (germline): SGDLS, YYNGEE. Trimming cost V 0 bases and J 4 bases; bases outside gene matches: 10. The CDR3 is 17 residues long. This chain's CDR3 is CASSVAPDGTSPDTQYF. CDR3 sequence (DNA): TGTGCCAGCAGCGTAGCCCCCGACGGGACTAGTCCAGATACGCAGTATTTT.

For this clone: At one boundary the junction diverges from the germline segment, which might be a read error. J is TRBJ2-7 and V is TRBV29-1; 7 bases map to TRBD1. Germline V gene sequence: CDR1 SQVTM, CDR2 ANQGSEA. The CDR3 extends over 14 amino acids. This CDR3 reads CSVKDPGQSYEQYF. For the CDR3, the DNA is TGCAGCGTTAAAGACCCGGGACAGTCCTACGAGCAGTACTTC.

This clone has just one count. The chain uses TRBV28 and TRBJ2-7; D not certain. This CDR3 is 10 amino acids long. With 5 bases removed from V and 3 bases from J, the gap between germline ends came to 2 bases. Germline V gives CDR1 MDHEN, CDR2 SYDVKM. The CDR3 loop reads CASSLYEQYF. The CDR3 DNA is TGTGCCAGCAGTCTCTACGAGCAGTACTTC. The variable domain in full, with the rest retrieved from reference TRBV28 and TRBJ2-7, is DVKVTQSSRYLVKRTGEKVFLECVQDMDHENMFWYRQDPGLGLRLIYFSYDVKMKEKGDIPEGYSVSREKKERFSLILESASTNQTSMYLCASSLYEQYFGPGTRLTVT.

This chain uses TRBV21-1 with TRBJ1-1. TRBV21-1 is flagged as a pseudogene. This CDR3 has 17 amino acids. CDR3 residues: CASSKAGETMRNTEAFF. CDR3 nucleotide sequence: TGTGCCAGCAGCAAGGCGGGGGAGACGATGCGGAACACTGAAGCTTTCTTT.

The DNA of the CDR3 is TGTGCCAGCAGCTTCGCTATTCAGGGGGCTAGGGAGACCCAGTACTTC. Protein: CASSFAIQGARETQYF. The chain combines TRBV5-6 with TRBJ2-5; 8 bases match TRBD1. The V gene's germline CDR1 is SGHDT and CDR2 YYEEEE. The CDR3 is 16 residues long. V dropped 2 bases and J dropped 5; count of bases not matched to a gene: 11.

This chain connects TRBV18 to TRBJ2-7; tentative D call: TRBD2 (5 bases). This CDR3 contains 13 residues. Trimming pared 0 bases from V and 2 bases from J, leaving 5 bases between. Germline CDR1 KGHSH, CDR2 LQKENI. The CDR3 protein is CASSPPEAYEQYF. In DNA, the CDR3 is TGTGCCAGCTCACCACCGGAGGCCTACGAGCAGTACTTC.

CDR3 region: CASSFRTEAFF. The CDR3, as DNA: TGTGCCAGCAGCTTTCGCACTGAAGCTTTCTTT. The chain is built from TRBV7-2 and TRBJ1-1; the D is unclear. This CDR3 contains 11 residues. The germline gives CDR1 SGHTA, CDR2 FQGNSA. Trimming took 3 bases from V and 4 from J, leaving 3 bases between them.